What follows are 30 T cell receptor beta chains derived from one specimen sequenced in a study of blood T cell repertoires in COVID-19. Here immunoSEQ multiplex PCR was the method, and the copy in TCRdb shows in-frame clones only, minus some. The sample contains over 110,000 clones, 75% to 90% of which appear only once. Material: PBMCs or T cells enriched from blood (not recorded which). The receptors here all came from a man aged 50 to 60 in a cohort exposed to, infected with or recovered from COVID-19 (not recorded which).

The V and J genes are TRBV9 and TRBJ1-6; a weak D match, TRBD1 (5 bases). The CDR3 length is 15 residues. Germline CDR1 and CDR2: SGDLS and YYNGEE. The germline V and J ends were trimmed by 0 bases and 7 bases, with 11 bases remaining between them. CDR3 sequence (DNA): TGTGCCAGCAGCGTAGACGGGGGAATCAATTCACCCCTCCACTTT. Encoded protein: CASSVDGGINSPLHF.

The chain uses TRBV29-1 and TRBJ2-1; 10 bases fit TRBD2. With V trimmed by 2 bases and J by 6 bases, 4 bases remained unmatched. The CDR3 consists of 14 residues. Germline V gene lookup returns CDR1 SQVTM and CDR2 ANQGSEA. The CDR3 loop is CSVELAGAGNEQFF. DNA of the CDR3: TGCAGCGTTGAACTAGCGGGGGCGGGCAATGAGCAGTTCTTC.

The J gene is TRBJ2-7, the V gene TRBV5-5; D possibly corresponds to TRBD2 (6 bases). V gave up 1 base and J gave up 3 bases, with 11 bases separating them. From germline, CDR1 is SGHKS and CDR2 YYEKEE (reference sequence). This CDR3 is built from 14 residues. The CDR3: CASSLSSENYEQYF. In DNA form, the CDR3 reads TGTGCCAGCAGCTTGTCTAGCGAGAACTACGAGCAGTACTTC.

The chain has TRBV4-1 and TRBJ2-1, with 13 nucleotides matching TRBD2. The V gene end was trimmed by 1 base and the J gene end by 7 bases; junction bases not matched to a gene: 13. CDR1 is MGHRA and CDR2 is YSYEKL in the germline V gene. The CDR3 covers 19 residues. The CDR3 loop is CASSQGFTSGRALRNEQFF. DNA for the CDR3: TGCGCCAGCAGCCAAGGTTTTACTAGCGGGAGGGCCTTACGGAATGAGCAGTTCTTC.

The chain combines TRBV5-1 with TRBJ2-4; 7 bases map to TRBD1. Germline V gives CDR1 SGHRS, CDR2 YFSETQ. The CDR3 sequence is 16 residues long. J lost 4 bases, V lost 2 bases, and 9 bases had no gene match. The CDR3 reads CASSFSTGTAKNIQYF. Here the CDR3 DNA reads TGCGCCAGCAGCTTCTCTACCGGGACAGCGAAAAACATTCAGTACTTC.

The chain uses TRBV24-1 and TRBJ2-2; TRBD1 might be the D (5 bases). Between the trimmed V and J ends, which lost 3 bases and 0 bases, there was a span of 7 bases. The CDR3 loop spans 15 amino acids. The germline CDR1 and CDR2 sequences are KGHDR and SFDVKD. The CDR3 sequence is CATSDRTTNTGELFF. CDR3 in DNA: TGTGCCACCAGTGATAGGACAACGAACACCGGGGAGCTGTTTTTT.

The V and J genes are TRBV18 and TRBJ2-5; weak D call: TRBD2 (6 bases). The CDR3 is 15 residues long. CDR1 KGHSH and CDR2 LQKENI come from the germline V gene. V was pared by 0 bases and J by 7 bases, with 15 bases between. CDR3 residues: CASSPPSGQKGTQYF. The CDR3 coding sequence is TGTGCCAGCTCACCACCCAGCGGGCAAAAGGGGACCCAGTACTTC.

The V and J genes are TRBV5-5 and TRBJ2-2, with TRBD1 matching over 7 bases. Unmatched junction bases numbered 1, after V lost 2 bases and J lost 6 bases. CDR1 and CDR2 from the germline V gene are SGHKS and YYEKEE (reference sequence). The CDR3 totals 13 residues. CDR3 residues: CASSFGTAGELFF. The DNA for the CDR3 is TGTGCCAGCAGCTTTGGGACAGCCGGGGAGCTGTTTTTT.

The genes are TRBV6-5 and TRBJ1-2; a weak D match, TRBD1 (6 bases). The germline V gene has CDR1 MNHEY and CDR2 SVGAGI. The CDR3 consists of 15 residues. V lost 9 bases, J lost 4 bases, and 21 bases lay in between. The CDR3 sequence is CASFATRGTAYGYTF. The CDR3 DNA sequence: TGTGCCAGTTTTGCCACTAGGGGGACCGCCTATGGCTACACCTTC.

The V gene is TRBV15, the J gene TRBJ2-1; possibly TRBD1 for D (5 bases). V was cut by 3 bases and J by 8 bases, with 11 bases left in between. Germline CDR1 LNHNV, CDR2 YYDKDF (reference sequence). This CDR3 is 13 amino acids long. CDR3 region: CATSRGRADEQFF. The CDR3 DNA reads TGTGCCACCAGCAGGGGCAGGGCGGATGAGCAGTTCTTC.

The V call is TRBV5-1, the J call TRBJ1-1, with 7 nucleotides matching TRBD1. Germline-derived CDR1 and CDR2 are SGHRS and YFSETQ. The CDR3 has 16 amino acids. With 4 bases clipped from V and 0 bases from J, the junction kept 9 bases outside the gene matches. The CDR3 reads CASSRLDRSMNTEAFF. The CDR3 DNA follows: TGCGCCAGCAGCCGTTTGGACAGGTCTATGAACACTGAAGCTTTCTTT.

The chain recombines TRBV12-5 with TRBJ1-3; D is unclear. CDR1 LGHNT and CDR2 FRNRAP come from the germline V gene. The CDR3 length is 19 residues. V lost 0 bases and J 0 bases, leaving 18 bases between the germline ends. The CDR3: CASGLVPKGGLISGNTIYF. The CDR3 DNA sequence: TGTGCTAGTGGTTTGGTACCCAAAGGTGGGCTGATCTCTGGAAACACCATATATTTT.

The V call is TRBV9, the J call TRBJ2-2; tentatively, D is TRBD1 (6 bases). V was trimmed by 0 bases and J by 5 bases, leaving 14 bases between them. This CDR3 contains 16 residues. Germline CDR1 and CDR2: SGDLS and YYNGEE. In nucleotides, the CDR3 is TGTGCCAGCAGCGTAGGGATACAGGGTGGTACCGGGGAGCTGTTTTTT. As protein: CASSVGIQGGTGELFF.

The chain links TRBV5-4 to TRBJ2-3, with 8 bases matching TRBD2. Trimming removed 0 bases from V and 0 bases from J; junction bases left unmatched: 3. From germline, CDR1 is SGHNT and CDR2 YYREEE (reference sequence). The CDR3 loop spans 16 amino acids. The CDR3 nucleotides read TGTGCCAGCAGCTTGGGTGCTAGCGGGAGCACAGATACGCAGTATTTT. This codes for CASSLGASGSTDTQYF.

V and J are TRBV5-1 and TRBJ2-7, with TRBD2 matching over 8 bases. The CDR3 loop spans 13 amino acids. J was trimmed by 3 bases and V by 1 base; bases with no gene match: 0. The V gene's germline CDR1 is SGHRS and CDR2 YFSETQ. The CDR3 DNA follows: TGCGCCAGCAGCTTGAGCGGGGGCTACGAGCAGTACTTC. The encoded protein is CASSLSGGYEQYF.

V and J are TRBV24-1 and TRBJ1-2; a weak D match, TRBD1 (5 bases). CDR1 is KGHDR and CDR2 is SFDVKD in the germline V gene. The ends were cut back, 0 bases at V and 5 bases at J, with 6 bases in the middle. The CDR3 is 13 amino acids. The CDR3 sequence: CATSDLAGYGYTF. The DNA of the CDR3 is TGTGCCACCAGTGATTTGGCAGGGTATGGCTACACCTTC.

The rearrangement uses TRBV7-7 and TRBJ2-3, with TRBD2 identical over 8 bases. Germline V gene lookup returns CDR1 SSHAT and CDR2 FNYEAQ (reference sequence). The CDR3 is made up of 15 amino acids. The V segment lost 5 bases and the J segment 4 bases; nucleotides outside the gene matches: 8. This chain's CDR3 is CASSKLAEGADTQYF. CDR3 sequence (DNA): TGTGCCAGCAGCAAACTAGCGGAGGGAGCAGATACGCAGTATTTT. Full variable domain (missing parts from reference TRBV7-7 and TRBJ2-3): GAGVSQSPRYKVTKRGQDVTLRCDPISSHATLYWYQQALGQGPEFLTYFNYEAQPDKSGLPSDRFSAERPEGSISTLTIQRTEQRDSAMYRCASSKLAEGADTQYFGPGTRLTVL.

This chain joins TRBV3-1 (or the pseudogene TRBV3-2) and TRBJ1-5; 8 bases match TRBD1. Losses at the gene ends were 2 bases for V and 7 bases for J; bases not matched to a gene: 7. Germline lookup yields CDR1 LGHDT and CDR2 YNNKEL (reference sequence). The CDR3 runs 15 residues. The chain's CDR3 is CASSQSTGANQPQHF. CDR3 DNA: TGTGCCAGCAGCCAATCGACAGGGGCGAACCAGCCCCAGCATTTT.

The chain has TRBV5-1 and TRBJ1-6; 12 bases align to TRBD1. V shed 4 bases and J 7 bases; nucleotides not matched to a gene: 3. From germline, CDR1 is SGHRS and CDR2 YFSETQ. This CDR3 has 15 residues. The CDR3 sequence is CASSPGTGGNSPLHF. The CDR3 nucleotides are TGCGCCAGCAGCCCCGGGACAGGGGGCAATTCACCCCTCCACTTT. Using reference TRBV5-1 and TRBJ1-6 for the parts outside the CDR3, the full variable domain is KAGVTQTPRYLIKTRGQQVTLSCSPISGHRSVSWYQQTPGQGLQFLFEYFSETQRNKGNFPGRFSGRQFSNSRSEMNVSTLELGDSALYLCASSPGTGGNSPLHFGNGTRLTVT.

This clone has only one observation. The chain has TRBV18 and TRBJ2-7; D gene unclear. The CDR3 consists of 13 residues. Germline V gene data show CDR1 as KGHSH and CDR2 as LQKENI. V lost 1 base and J lost 1, with 5 bases in between. This CDR3 is CASSPRPSYEQYF. The DNA for the CDR3 is TGTGCCAGCTCACCACGGCCTTCCTACGAGCAGTACTTC.

This clone came up a few times. The rearrangement links TRBV4-3 to TRBJ2-3; 7 bases line up with TRBD1. The trim removed 4 bases at V and 0 bases at J, leaving 7 bases unmatched. The CDR3 is 16 amino acids. Germline V lookup: CDR1 LGHNA, CDR2 YSLEER. For the CDR3, the DNA is TGCGCCAGCAGCCCCGGACAGGACACTAGCACAGATACGCAGTATTTT. This codes for CASSPGQDTSTDTQYF.

This clone was detected only a few times. The chain recombines TRBV28 with TRBJ2-2; 14 bases map to TRBD2. Germline V gives CDR1 MDHEN, CDR2 SYDVKM. The CDR3 is 23 amino acids. The V and J ends lost 3 bases and 7 bases, in that order; junction bases with no gene match: 25. In DNA, the CDR3 is TGTGCCAGCAGTTTCTATCAGGGGTACCAGACTAGCGGGAGGGGGATTTTCGTCGGGGAGCTGTTTTTT. Its translation: CASSFYQGYQTSGRGIFVGELFF.

This chain links TRBV9 with TRBJ2-1; 7 positions match TRBD2. Per germline, CDR1 SGDLS and CDR2 YYNGEE. Trimming took 4 bases from V and 2 from J; bases not matched to a gene: 9. The CDR3 loop spans 16 amino acids. The CDR3 spells CASSPSSGAPYNEQFF. DNA of the CDR3: TGTGCCAGCAGCCCCTCTAGCGGAGCCCCCTACAATGAGCAGTTCTTC.

This chain joins TRBV21-1 and TRBJ2-5; whether TRBD1, the table's D call, matches the DNA was not checked. TRBV21-1 has pseudogene status. This CDR3 is built from 13 residues. CDR3 sequence reads: CASSNRQQETQYF. The CDR3 coding sequence is TGTGCCAGCAGCAATCGACAGCAAGAGACCCAGTACTTC.

The chain combines TRBV15 with TRBJ2-5; 11 bases agree with TRBD2. The CDR3 extends over 15 amino acids. V was pared by 5 bases and J by 1 base, with 3 bases of the junction left unmatched. Germline-derived CDR1 and CDR2 are LNHNV and YYDKDF (reference sequence). The CDR3 protein is CATSPGLAVQETQYF. In nucleotides, the CDR3 is TGTGCCACCAGCCCGGGACTAGCGGTCCAAGAGACCCAGTACTTC.

CDR3 residues: CASSFHNRDYEQYF. The DNA of the CDR3 is TGTGCCAGCAGTTTCCACAACAGGGACTACGAGCAGTACTTC. The J gene is TRBJ2-7, the V gene TRBV28; a weak D match, TRBD1 (6 bases). The CDR3 sequence is 14 residues long. V shed 3 bases and J shed 3 bases, with 12 bases lying between them. Germline values: CDR1 MDHEN, CDR2 SYDVKM.

This clone turned up a few times. The chain links TRBV29-1 to TRBJ2-2; the D is unclear. The length of the CDR3 is 11 residues. The germline CDR1 and CDR2 sequences are SQVTM and ANQGSEA. V was pared by 5 bases and J by 6 bases, with 7 bases between. As DNA, the CDR3 is TGCAGCGTTCGTGGCCCCGGGGAGCTGTTTTTT. Its translation: CSVRGPGELFF.

This clone occurred a few times. V gene TRBV7-9 combines with J gene TRBJ1-1; no definite D call. V lost 7 bases to trimming and J lost 0 bases, with 12 bases between them. Per the germline V gene, CDR1 is SEHNR and CDR2 is FQNEAQ (reference sequence). The CDR3 sequence is 14 residues long. The CDR3 region has the DNA TGTGCCAGCATCCAGACGGGAATGAACACTGAAGCTTTCTTT. It specifies CASIQTGMNTEAFF.

The chain couples TRBV6-2 or TRBV6-3 to TRBJ2-3, with D possibly TRBD1 on 5 matching bases. V was cut by 5 bases and J by 4 bases, with 28 bases left in between. The CDR3 is made up of 19 amino acids. The germline V gene has CDR1 MNHEY and CDR2 SVGEGT. The CDR3 protein is CASSTRQIPSTSRADTQYF. The DNA for the CDR3 is TGTGCCAGCAGTACTCGACAGATACCCAGCACATCGCGTGCAGATACGCAGTATTTT.

The DNA for the CDR3 is TGCGCCAGCAGCGAAGGACAGGGGACCTATGGCTACACCTTC. It is translated as CASSEGQGTYGYTF. This sequence joins TRBV5-1 and TRBJ1-2; 9 bases agree with TRBD1. In germline, CDR1 is SGHRS, CDR2 YFSETQ. With V trimmed by 4 bases and J by 4 bases, 5 bases remained unmatched. The CDR3 consists of 14 residues.